Each of the 14 T cell receptor beta chains below was sequenced from the same sample in a study of blood T cells in healthy people across ages. Combining a sample-barcoded 5' primer with a J-beta primer mix, a second PCR ran for 7 to 11 cycles. TCRdb passed the 5' RACE reads through MiXCR, listing each CDR3 protein once. The sample has about 900,000 distinct CDR3 sequences; approximately 59% are singletons. Sample: blood. The receptors derive from a man younger than 40 in good health.

This clonotype turned up a few times. This chain connects TRBV9 to TRBJ2-7; 7 bases agree with TRBD2. V lost 0 bases to trimming and J lost 1 base; unmatched junction nucleotides: 4. Germline CDR1 is SGDLS and CDR2 is YYNGEE. This CDR3 has 15 residues. This CDR3 is CASSVGEGPSYEQYF. The CDR3 DNA reads as TGTGCCAGCAGCGTAGGGGAGGGGCCTTCCTACGAGCAGTACTTC.

This chain's CDR3 is CASTPLGQWAADGYTF. CDR3 in DNA: TGTGCCAGCACCCCATTGGGGCAGTGGGCCGCCGATGGCTACACCTTC. The rearrangement uses TRBV5-6 and TRBJ1-2, with TRBD1 as a possible D gene (5 bases). The CDR3 spans 16 residues. Trimming took off 6 bases at V and 6 bases at J, with 24 bases between the two ends. Germline loops: CDR1 SGHDT, CDR2 YYEEEE.

J is TRBJ2-3 and V is TRBV4-2, with 8 bases matching TRBD1. V shed 5 bases and J 3 bases; nucleotides not matched to a gene: 10. Germline CDR1 is LGHNA and CDR2 is YNFKEQ. The CDR3 contains 16 residues. CDR3 sequence reads: CASSFTGGFVTDTQYF. The CDR3 DNA is TGTGCCAGCAGCTTTACAGGGGGATTCGTTACAGATACGCAGTATTTT.

The rearrangement joins TRBV14 to TRBJ1-2; D is unresolved. The CDR3 runs to 15 residues. Germline V lookup: CDR1 SGHDN, CDR2 FVKESK. V gave up 3 bases and J gave up 8 bases, with 19 bases separating them. Here the CDR3 reads CASSHLSRGFDGYTF. Written as DNA, the CDR3 is TGTGCCAGCAGCCACCTCAGTCGCGGGTTCGACGGCTACACCTTC. Combining the CDR3 with reference TRBV14 and TRBJ1-2 gives the whole variable domain EAGVTQFPSHSVIEKGQTVTLRCDPISGHDNLYWYRRVMGKEIKFLLHFVKESKQDESGMPNNRFLAERTGGTYSTLKVQPAELEDSGVYFCASSHLSRGFDGYTFGSGTRLTVV.

The chain uses TRBV20-1 and TRBJ1-4; D ambiguous. This CDR3 is 13 amino acids long. Trimming took off 5 bases at V and 2 bases at J, with 9 bases between the two ends. Germline V gives CDR1 DFQATT, CDR2 SNEGSKA (reference sequence). This CDR3 is CSAPSPTNEKLFF. CDR3 sequence (DNA): TGCAGTGCTCCGTCTCCCACTAATGAAAAACTGTTTTTT.

The V and J genes are TRBV24-1 and TRBJ2-2; D gene unclear. CDR3 length: 15 amino acids. V was pared by 4 bases and J by 0 bases, with 8 bases between. Germline values: CDR1 KGHDR, CDR2 SFDVKD. The CDR3 DNA is TGTGCCACCAGTGAAACGACCGCGAACACCGGGGAGCTGTTTTTT. Translation gives CATSETTANTGELFF.

The J gene is TRBJ2-3, the V gene TRBV29-1; 8 positions agree with TRBD2. Germline V gene sequence: CDR1 SQVTM, CDR2 ANQGSEA. The V and J ends lost 3 bases and 3 bases, in that order; junction bases with no gene match: 11. The CDR3 length is 16 residues. The chain's CDR3 is CSVDRASGGGTDTQYF. CDR3 DNA: TGCAGCGTTGACCGAGCGTCCGGGGGGGGTACAGATACGCAGTATTTT.

The V and J genes are TRBV3-1 and TRBJ2-5; D is unresolved. The DNA end lines up better with TRBJ2-7; the J call may be wrong. CDR1 is LGHDT and CDR2 is YNNKEL in the germline V gene (reference sequence). The length of the CDR3 is 12 residues. The CDR3 sequence is CASSQEDYEQYF. For the CDR3, the DNA is TGTGCCAGCAGCCAAGAGGACTACGAGCAGTACTTC.

The chain is built from TRBV20-1 and TRBJ2-3; a possible D gene is TRBD2 (7 bases). The V end was cut by 6 bases, the J end by 5 bases, with 21 bases between. CDR1 and CDR2 from the germline V gene are DFQATT and SNEGSKA (reference sequence). This CDR3 has 15 residues. CDR3 protein: CSALQGGGYEDTQYF. The CDR3 DNA reads as TGCAGTGCGCTCCAAGGGGGGGGCTATGAAGATACGCAGTATTTT.

V and J are TRBV20-1 and TRBJ2-7; 8 positions match TRBD1. With 6 bases clipped from V and 4 bases from J, the junction kept 14 bases outside the gene matches. Germline loops: CDR1 DFQATT, CDR2 SNEGSKA (reference sequence). The CDR3 extends over 15 amino acids. The CDR3 spells CSAKLHDRGRYEQYF. The CDR3 DNA follows: TGCAGTGCAAAGTTGCACGACAGGGGCAGGTACGAGCAGTACTTC.

The chain recombines TRBV4-3 with TRBJ1-1; tentative D call: TRBD1 (6 bases). CDR3 length equals 17 residues. Germline-derived CDR1 and CDR2 are LGHNA and YSLEER. The V end was cut by 0 bases, the J end by 1 base, with 15 bases between. This CDR3 is CASSQEATGTPNTEAFF. The CDR3 coding sequence is TGCGCCAGCAGCCAAGAGGCTACCGGGACACCGAACACTGAAGCTTTCTTT.

The chain is built from TRBV7-2 and TRBJ1-2; 8 bases align to TRBD1. V trimming: 1 base; J trimming: 8 bases; junction bases outside the gene matches: 6. Germline V CDR1 and CDR2: SGHTA, FQGNSA. The CDR3 is 14 amino acids. The CDR3 spells CASSLGGQAQGYTF. As DNA, the CDR3 is TGTGCCAGCAGCTTAGGGGGACAGGCTCAGGGCTACACCTTC.

The chain links TRBV7-9 to TRBJ2-1; 7 bases line up with TRBD2. J was trimmed by 10 bases and V by 8 bases; bases with no gene match: 5. The CDR3 sequence is 11 residues long. CDR1 and CDR2 (germline): SEHNR, FQNEAQ (reference sequence). This CDR3 is CASADGGEQFF. In DNA form, the CDR3 reads TGTGCCAGCGCCGACGGGGGGGAGCAGTTCTTC.

This clonotype occurred a few times. The chain links TRBV29-1 to TRBJ2-1, with 8 bases identical to TRBD1. The germline V gene encodes CDR1 SQVTM and CDR2 ANQGSEA. The length of the CDR3 is 14 residues. V shed 5 bases and J 8 bases; nucleotides not matched to a gene: 11. CDR3 DNA sequence: TGCAGCGTTCGCGTGACAGGGGTCCTCGATGAGCAGTTCTTC. Translation gives CSVRVTGVLDEQFF.